One and the same sample provided the 20 T cell receptor beta chains below, sequenced in a study of cytomegalovirus exposure and HLA in healthy donors. The primer mix had 60 Vbeta and 13 Jbeta primers. Clones were read by immunoSEQ multiplex PCR, and TCRdb kept only the in-frame ones, dropping some. The sample carries 95,000 to 150,000 clones, 60% to 85% recorded once. Input material: PBMCs. The source is a woman aged 40 to 50 in good health and CMV-seropositive.

The CDR3 coding sequence is TGTGCCAGCAGCCCCAGGGCTAGCGGGAGTTCCACAGATACGCAGTATTTT. As protein: CASSPRASGSSTDTQYF. This sequence joins TRBV5-5 and TRBJ2-3; 10 positions agree with TRBD2. Looked up from germline, CDR1 is SGHKS and CDR2 is YYEKEE (reference sequence). CDR3 length: 17 amino acids. Unmatched junction bases numbered 10, after V lost 4 bases and J lost 2 bases.

V and J are TRBV7-3 and TRBJ2-1, with D possibly TRBD2 on 7 matching bases. The CDR3 length is 17 residues. The V and J ends lost 5 bases and 2 bases respectively, with 19 bases between them. CDR1 and CDR2 from the germline V gene are SGHTA and FQGTGA. The CDR3 loop reads CASSNEGRGAPYNEQFF. CDR3 nucleotide sequence: TGTGCCAGCAGCAACGAGGGTCGGGGGGCCCCCTACAATGAGCAGTTCTTC.

This clone was seen once. This same CDR3 is encoded by further DNA sequences in the sample. The V gene is TRBV11-3, the J gene TRBJ1-1; possible D gene TRBD1, 5 bases. Trimming removed 5 bases from V and 1 base from J, with 8 bases in between. The germline V gene encodes CDR1 SGHNT and CDR2 YENEEA. The CDR3 has 13 amino acids. CDR3 in amino acids: CASSLDRNTEAFF. The CDR3 region has the DNA TGTGCCAGCAGCCTTGACAGGAACACTGAAGCTTTCTTT.

The chain couples TRBV19 to TRBJ2-1; 10 bases match TRBD2. In germline, CDR1 is LNHDA, CDR2 SQIVND (reference sequence). CDR3 length: 13 amino acids. V trimming: 7 bases; J trimming: 6 bases; junction bases outside the gene matches: 3. The DNA of the CDR3 is TGTGCCAGTAAACTAGCGGGAAGCAATGAGCAGTTCTTC. Protein product: CASKLAGSNEQFF.

V is TRBV19 and J is TRBJ1-6; D is unresolved. The V end lost 2 bases, the J end lost 10 bases, and 12 bases lay between the germline ends. Looked up from germline, CDR1 is LNHDA and CDR2 is SQIVND (reference sequence). The CDR3 runs to 14 residues. CDR3 region: CASSIRGNGSPLHF. CDR3 coding DNA: TGTGCCAGTAGTATAAGAGGGAACGGGTCACCCCTCCACTTT.

The chain is built from TRBV19 and TRBJ2-7; possibly TRBD1 for D (6 bases). Germline V gene sequence: CDR1 LNHDA, CDR2 SQIVND (reference sequence). CDR3 length equals 14 residues. V was pared by 5 bases and J by 2 bases, with 13 bases between. Here the CDR3 reads CASSDRTVTYEQYF. The CDR3, as DNA: TGTGCCAGTAGTGACCGGACAGTTACCTACGAGCAGTACTTC.

The rearrangement links TRBV9 to TRBJ2-4; the match to TRBD2 covers 9 bases. V gave up 4 bases and J gave up 3 bases; unmatched junction bases: 8. This CDR3 is 16 amino acids long. Germline V gives CDR1 SGDLS, CDR2 YYNGEE. The CDR3 DNA follows: TGTGCCAGCAGCATCTCTAGCGGGGCGTACAAAAACATTCAGTACTTC. Translation gives CASSISSGAYKNIQYF.

This sequence joins TRBV27 and TRBJ2-3; D is possibly TRBD1 (6 bases). There are 16 residues in the CDR3. CDR1 is MNHEY and CDR2 is SMNVEV in the germline V gene (reference sequence). V was shortened by 0 bases and J by 4 bases, with 14 bases between the two germline ends. This chain's CDR3 is CASSLSSGRGPDTQYF. The DNA for the CDR3 is TGTGCCAGCAGTTTATCGTCGGGCAGGGGCCCAGATACGCAGTATTTT.

This CDR3 reads CAITDGNQPQHF. CDR3 nucleotides: TGTGCCATCACTGACGGCAATCAGCCCCAGCATTTT. The genes are TRBV10-3 and TRBJ1-5; D gene unclear. CDR1 and CDR2 from the germline V gene are ENHRY and SYGVKD. The CDR3 covers 12 residues. The ends were cut back, 7 bases at V and 2 bases at J, with 6 bases in the middle.

This sequence joins TRBV7-8 and TRBJ1-3; TRBD1 aligns across 11 bases. Per the germline V gene, CDR1 is SGHVS and CDR2 is FQNEAQ. V lost 3 bases and J lost 3; bases outside the gene matches: 1. This CDR3 is built from 15 residues. In DNA, the CDR3 is TGTGCCAGCAGCTTCGGGACAGGGGGTGGAAACACCATATATTTT. It yields the protein CASSFGTGGGNTIYF.

This clone was observed a handful of times. The rearrangement links TRBV6-1 to TRBJ1-5; a possible D gene is TRBD1 (5 bases). The V end lost 8 bases, the J end lost 9 bases, and 17 bases lay between the germline ends. The CDR3 is made up of 13 amino acids. CDR1 MNHNS and CDR2 SASEGT come from the germline V gene. CDR3 amino acids: CASLVGDYGPQHF. DNA for the CDR3: TGTGCCAGCTTGGTCGGGGACTACGGGCCCCAGCATTTT.

The V and J genes are TRBV6-5 and TRBJ2-1; 11 bases map to TRBD2. This CDR3 region has 14 residues. V shed 4 bases, J shed 15 bases, and the junction held 11 bases outside the gene matches. Germline CDR1 is MNHEY and CDR2 is SVGAGI. The CDR3 DNA reads TGTGCCAGCAGTTCGGGACTAGCGGTGGGTCCCGGGTTCTTC. It codes for CASSSGLAVGPGFF.

This clone has more than one count but fewer than ten. The V gene is TRBV25-1, the J gene TRBJ2-5, with 7 bases matching TRBD1. The germline gives CDR1 MGHDK, CDR2 SYGVNS. This CDR3 comprises 13 residues. The V gene end was trimmed by 2 bases and the J gene end by 4 bases; junction bases not matched to a gene: 1. The CDR3 DNA sequence: TGTGCCAGCAGTGAAAGGGGGCGAGAGACCCAGTACTTC. This gives the protein CASSERGRETQYF.

This clone was observed a few times. The chain joins TRBV6-1 to TRBJ2-2, with D perhaps matching TRBD2 (5 bases). The CDR3 length is 14 residues. Germline assignment: CDR1 MNHNS and CDR2 SASEGT. V was pared by 6 bases and J by 3 bases, with 11 bases between. The CDR3 DNA is TGTGCCAGCAGCGATAAGGGAGACACCGGGGAGCTGTTTTTT. Protein: CASSDKGDTGELFF.

This chain connects TRBV7-2 to TRBJ1-2, with 9 bases lining up with TRBD1. Trimming removed 2 bases from V and 3 bases from J; junction bases left unmatched: 4. Looked up from germline, CDR1 is SGHTA and CDR2 is FQGNSA. This CDR3 comprises 15 residues. CDR3 nucleotide sequence: TGTGCCAGCAGCTTACCGGGACAGGGCGACTATGGCTACACCTTC. Encoded protein: CASSLPGQGDYGYTF.

The V gene is TRBV6-5, the J gene TRBJ1-6, with 9 bases identical to TRBD1. From germline, CDR1 is MNHEY and CDR2 SVGAGI. The V gene end was trimmed by 8 bases and the J gene end by 4 bases; junction bases not matched to a gene: 6. This CDR3 has 15 residues. Written as DNA, the CDR3 is TGTGCCAGCGGATCGACAGGGGGATATAATTCACCCCTCCACTTT. This translates into CASGSTGGYNSPLHF.

The chain is built from TRBV4-1 and TRBJ2-7; 11 bases are shared with TRBD1. After removal of 0 bases from V and 9 bases from J, the junction contained 13 bases not matched to a gene. The germline V gene encodes CDR1 MGHRA and CDR2 YSYEKL. This CDR3 spans 17 amino acids. In nucleotides, the CDR3 is TGCGCCAGCAGCCAAGAACTGACCGGGACAGGGGGTATCGGGCAGTACTTC. Its translation is CASSQELTGTGGIGQYF.

Points on this clone: This CDR3 is also generated by other DNA sequences in the sample. The chain couples TRBV15 to TRBJ1-5, with TRBD1 identical over 7 bases. This CDR3 spans 17 amino acids. V lost 4 bases, J lost 7 bases, and 16 bases stayed unmatched. Germline values: CDR1 LNHNV, CDR2 YYDKDF (reference sequence). CDR3: CATSTRDSLSSGQPQHF. CDR3 nucleotide sequence: TGTGCCACCAGCACCCGGGACAGCCTAAGCTCGGGCCAGCCCCAGCATTTT.

This chain joins TRBV19 and TRBJ1-1; perhaps TRBD1 as D (6 bases). V lost 4 bases, J lost 6 bases, and 15 bases lay in between. Germline V CDR1 and CDR2: LNHDA, SQIVND (reference sequence). The CDR3 runs 14 residues. The CDR3 region has the DNA TGTGCCAGTAGTACCCTCAGGGGATTCGCTGAAGCTTTCTTT. Residues: CASSTLRGFAEAFF.

In its sample, this clone was seen a few times. The rearrangement joins TRBV7-3 to TRBJ2-1; 7 bases line up with TRBD2. CDR3 size: 15 residues. Trimming took 4 bases from V and 5 from J; bases not matched to a gene: 8. Germline V lookup: CDR1 SGHTA, CDR2 FQGTGA. This chain's CDR3 is CASSSSGIGNNEQFF. The CDR3 coding sequence is TGTGCCAGCAGCTCCAGCGGGATCGGGAACAATGAGCAGTTCTTC.